Shown below are 22 T cell receptor beta chains from a single sample sequenced in a study of CD8 T cells in ankylosing spondylitis. Findings and limits, study-wide: Ankylosing spondylitis blood appeared to carry a characteristic TCR beta motif of seven to nine highly homologous variants.

TCRdb reprocessed the 5' RACE reads with MiXCR, giving one entry per CDR3 protein. This sample has roughly 700,000 distinct CDR3 sequences, with 15% to 20% found just once. Antigens of these TCRs are unknown. The sequenced sample consisted of blood, either unsorted or a sorted T cell fraction (not recorded which). Receptors originate from a male donor with ankylosing spondylitis.

This clonotype was seen a few times. The chain carries TRBV12-3 or TRBV12-4 and TRBJ1-5; D is perhaps TRBD1 (5 bases). CDR3 length equals 14 residues. Trimming removed 6 bases at V and 4 bases at J, with 13 bases between. CDR3: CASSRNRRNQPQHF. In DNA form, the CDR3 reads TGTGCCAGCAGCCGAAACAGGAGAAATCAGCCCCAGCATTTT.

The chain combines TRBV6-1 with TRBJ1-6, with D perhaps matching TRBD1 (6 bases). The germline V and J ends were trimmed by 8 bases and 0 bases, with 11 bases remaining between them. The germline CDR1 and CDR2 sequences are MNHNS and SASEGT. This CDR3 has 15 amino acids. The CDR3 loop is CASWGGSSYNSPLHF. DNA of the CDR3: TGTGCCAGCTGGGGGGGCAGCTCCTATAATTCACCCCTCCACTTT.

This clonotype was counted a few times. This rearrangement joins TRBV20-1 to TRBJ2-4; D is unresolved. The CDR3 is 15 residues long. Looked up from germline, CDR1 is DFQATT and CDR2 is SNEGSKA (reference sequence). V was clipped by 3 bases and J by 0 bases, with 12 bases between them. The CDR3 is CSASWQVLAKNIQYF. In DNA, the CDR3 is TGCAGTGCTAGTTGGCAGGTCCTAGCCAAAAACATTCAGTACTTC.

V and J are TRBV28 and TRBJ2-7; 12 bases are shared with TRBD2. Germline lookup yields CDR1 MDHEN and CDR2 SYDVKM. The CDR3 covers 14 residues. Trimming cost V 5 bases and J 6 bases; bases outside gene matches: 5. Written as DNA, the CDR3 is TGTGCCAGCAGTGCGGGACTAGCGGGCCTCGAGCAGTACTTC. This translates into CASSAGLAGLEQYF.

V and J are TRBV12-3 or TRBV12-4 and TRBJ2-6, with D possibly TRBD1 on 6 matching bases. The CDR3 totals 19 residues. The germline V and J ends were trimmed by 2 bases and 0 bases, with 17 bases remaining between them. CDR3 in DNA: TGTGCCAGCAGTTTAAGGGGACAATTCCTCCCCTCTGGGGCCAACGTCCTGACTTTC. Translation gives CASSLRGQFLPSGANVLTF.

This chain links TRBV5-6 with TRBJ2-7; D gene ambiguous. The germline V gene encodes CDR1 SGHDT and CDR2 YYEEEE. Trimming removed 0 bases from V and 2 bases from J, with 9 bases in between. CDR3 size: 14 residues. The CDR3 sequence is CASSLGGVAYEQYF. The CDR3 nucleotides are TGTGCCAGCAGCTTGGGTGGCGTAGCCTACGAGCAGTACTTC. Based on the CDR3 plus reference TRBV5-6 and TRBJ2-7, the full variable domain is DAGVTQSPTHLIKTRGQQVTLRCSPKSGHDTVSWYQQALGQGPQFIFQYYEEEERQRGNFPDRFSGHQFPNYSSELNVNALLLGDSALYLCASSLGGVAYEQYFGPGTRLTVT.

In its sample, this clonotype was seen a few times. This chain joins TRBV29-1 and TRBJ2-3; 9 bases agree with TRBD2. Unmatched junction bases numbered 8, after V lost 5 bases and J lost 2 bases. The CDR3 is 15 residues long. The V gene's germline CDR1 is SQVTM and CDR2 ANQGSEA. DNA of the CDR3: TGCAGCGTTCTGGTAGCGGGGGATTTCACAGATACGCAGTATTTT. Translating it yields CSVLVAGDFTDTQYF.

This clonotype was detected once. CDR3: CASSSDGTGTNYGYTF. The CDR3 region has the DNA TGTGCCAGCAGCTCCGATGGGACGGGTACTAACTATGGCTACACCTTC. The chain uses TRBV6-1 and TRBJ1-2, with a tentative D call TRBD1 (5 bases). The V gene lost 6 bases and the J gene lost 0 bases, with 17 bases spanning the gap. The germline CDR1 and CDR2 sequences are MNHNS and SASEGT. The CDR3 extends over 16 amino acids.

The chain has TRBV20-1 and TRBJ1-4; TRBD1 is a possible D gene (6 bases). The germline V gene encodes CDR1 DFQATT and CDR2 SNEGSKA (reference sequence). The CDR3 runs to 13 residues. V shed 2 bases and J shed 8 bases, with 12 bases lying between them. CDR3 loop: CSARYQGNEKLFF. CDR3 coding DNA: TGCAGTGCTAGATATCAGGGGAACGAAAAACTGTTTTTT.

This clonotype was observed a single time. CDR3 coding DNA: TGCGCCAGCCGCTCCAGTAGCTCCTATAATTCACCCCTCCACTTT. It translates to CASRSSSSYNSPLHF. The chain is built from TRBV4-3 and TRBJ1-6; D unclear. The CDR3 covers 15 residues. Germline assignment: CDR1 LGHNA and CDR2 YSLEER. The V and J ends lost 8 bases and 0 bases respectively, with 11 bases between them.

The chain uses TRBV30 and TRBJ1-4, with TRBD1 matching 8 bases. This CDR3 region has 13 residues. In germline, CDR1 is GTSNPN, CDR2 SVGIG (reference sequence). Unmatched junction bases numbered 9, after V lost 5 bases and J lost 10 bases. CDR3 amino acids: CAWGDQGAGKLFF. CDR3 bases: TGTGCCTGGGGGGATCAGGGGGCCGGAAAACTGTTTTTT.

This clonotype was recorded a few times. V gene TRBV10-3 combines with J gene TRBJ1-6; tentative D call: TRBD1 (5 bases). CDR1 ENHRY and CDR2 SYGVKD come from the germline V gene. V was pared by 2 bases and J by 3 bases, with 11 bases between. The CDR3 is made up of 16 amino acids. This CDR3 is CAISELMGVYNSPLHF. The CDR3 bases are TGTGCCATCAGTGAGCTTATGGGGGTCTATAATTCACCCCTCCACTTT.

This clonotype was recorded many times. The chain recombines TRBV12-3 or TRBV12-4 with TRBJ2-3, with 9 bases identical to TRBD2. The CDR3 contains 16 residues. V shed 6 bases and J 2 bases; nucleotides not matched to a gene: 9. CDR3 DNA: TGTGCCAGCAGGCGCTCAGGGACTAGCCCCACAGATACGCAGTATTTT. It codes for CASRRSGTSPTDTQYF.

This chain links TRBV29-1 with TRBJ2-3; 12 nucleotides agree with TRBD2. Trimming at V came to 7 bases and at J to 3 bases, leaving 5 bases not matched to a gene. Germline V CDR1 and CDR2: SQVTM, ANQGSEA. CDR3 length: 14 residues. CDR3 region: CSGATSGRTDTQYF. The CDR3 DNA sequence: TGCAGCGGCGCGACTAGCGGGAGAACAGATACGCAGTATTTT.

This clonotype was observed a handful of times. The rearrangement joins TRBV5-1 to TRBJ2-5; either TRBD1 or TRBD2 may fit D (5 bases each). This CDR3 comprises 15 residues. Trimming removed 0 bases at V and 4 bases at J, with 13 bases between. Looked up from germline, CDR1 is SGHRS and CDR2 is YFSETQ. The CDR3 DNA sequence: TGCGCCAGCAGCTTGGCGGGGCAGGGCGGAGAGACCCAGTACTTC. It yields the protein CASSLAGQGGETQYF.

This chain connects TRBV5-1 to TRBJ1-1; D is ambiguous. Germline values: CDR1 SGHRS, CDR2 YFSETQ. Trimming stripped 4 bases from V and 5 bases from J, with 18 bases between. The CDR3 has 15 amino acids. CDR3 in DNA: TGCGCCAGCAGCCCCCGACGATCCCGGATTACTGAAGCTTTCTTT. Its protein is CASSPRRSRITEAFF.

The rearrangement uses TRBV4-1 and TRBJ1-5; TRBD1 matches at 9 bases. The germline CDR1 and CDR2 sequences are MGHRA and YSYEKL. V shed 4 bases and J 7 bases; nucleotides not matched to a gene: 5. CDR3 length: 14 amino acids. The CDR3 region has the DNA TGCGCCAGCAGCCTTTGGACAGGGGAACAGCCCCAGCATTTT. It is translated as CASSLWTGEQPQHF.

The J gene is TRBJ2-5, the V gene TRBV20-1, with a weak D call TRBD2 (5 bases). The V end lost 2 bases, the J end lost 0 bases, and 7 bases lay between the germline ends. Germline V gene sequence: CDR1 DFQATT, CDR2 SNEGSKA (reference sequence). The CDR3 has 13 amino acids. CDR3 in DNA: TGCAGTGCTAGATACGGGAACCAAGAGACCCAGTACTTC. Protein sequence: CSARYGNQETQYF.

V gene TRBV5-6 combines with J gene TRBJ1-6; 7 bases fit TRBD1. The trim removed 3 bases at V and 10 bases at J, leaving 10 bases unmatched. Looked up from germline, CDR1 is SGHDT and CDR2 is YYEEEE. The CDR3 runs 15 residues. CDR3 amino acids: CASSSLDRAVSPLHF. The CDR3, as DNA: TGTGCCAGCAGCTCCCTAGACAGGGCTGTGTCACCCCTCCACTTT.

Only a few counts were recorded for this clonotype. The chain has TRBV20-1 and TRBJ2-1, with 11 bases matching TRBD2. With 2 bases clipped from V and 2 bases from J, the junction kept 5 bases outside the gene matches. The CDR3 totals 16 residues. Per germline, CDR1 DFQATT and CDR2 SNEGSKA (reference sequence). CDR3 sequence reads: CSARRGSGGAYNEQFF. CDR3 DNA: TGCAGTGCTAGAAGGGGTAGCGGGGGGGCCTACAATGAGCAGTTCTTC.

The chain is built from TRBV5-1 and TRBJ2-5, with 11 positions matching TRBD1. Trimming removed 4 bases from V and 5 bases from J; junction bases left unmatched: 10. CDR1 and CDR2 from the germline V gene are SGHRS and YFSETQ. CDR3 length: 16 amino acids. For the CDR3, the DNA is TGCGCCAGCAGCCCCTGGACAGGGGGCTACGGGGAGACCCAGTACTTC. It yields the protein CASSPWTGGYGETQYF.

This clonotype showed up just a few times. CDR3 DNA sequence: TGTGCCAGCAGCTTAAGCGGGGGCGAAGGCAATCAGCCCCAGCATTTT. It yields the protein CASSLSGGEGNQPQHF. The chain employs TRBV7-9 and TRBJ1-5, with D possibly matching TRBD1 (6 bases). Trimming took 2 bases from V and 2 from J, leaving 13 bases between them. CDR1 and CDR2 (germline): SEHNR, FQNEAQ (reference sequence). The CDR3 is 16 residues long.